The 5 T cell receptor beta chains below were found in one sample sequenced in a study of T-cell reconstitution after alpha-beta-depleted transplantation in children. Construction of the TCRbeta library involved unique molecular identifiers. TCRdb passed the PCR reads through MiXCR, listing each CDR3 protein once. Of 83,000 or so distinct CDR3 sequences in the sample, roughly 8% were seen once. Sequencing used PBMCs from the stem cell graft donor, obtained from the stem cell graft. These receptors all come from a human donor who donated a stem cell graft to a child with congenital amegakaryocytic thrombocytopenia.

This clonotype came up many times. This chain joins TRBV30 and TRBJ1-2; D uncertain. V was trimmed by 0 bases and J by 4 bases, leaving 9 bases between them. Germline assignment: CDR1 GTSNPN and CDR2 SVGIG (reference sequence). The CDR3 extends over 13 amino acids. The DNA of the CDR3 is TGTGCCTGGAGTGTACGTGGATCCTATGGCTACACCTTC. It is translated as CAWSVRGSYGYTF. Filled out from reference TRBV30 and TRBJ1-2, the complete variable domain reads SQTIHQWPATLVQPVGSPLSLECTVEGTSNPNLYWYRQAAGRGLQLLFYSVGIGQISSEVPQNLSASRPQDRQFILSSKKLLLSDSGFYLCAWSVRGSYGYTFGSGTRLTVV.

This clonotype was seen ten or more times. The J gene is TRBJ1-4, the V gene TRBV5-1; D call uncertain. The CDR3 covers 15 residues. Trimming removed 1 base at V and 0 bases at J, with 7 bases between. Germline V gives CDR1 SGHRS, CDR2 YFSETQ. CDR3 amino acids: CASSLTEATNEKLFF. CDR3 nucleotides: TGCGCCAGCAGCTTGACAGAAGCAACTAATGAAAAACTGTTTTTT.

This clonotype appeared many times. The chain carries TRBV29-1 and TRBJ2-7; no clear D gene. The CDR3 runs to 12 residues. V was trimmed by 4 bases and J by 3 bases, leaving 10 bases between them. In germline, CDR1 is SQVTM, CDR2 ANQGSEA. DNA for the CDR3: TGCAGCGTTGTACGGTCGAGCTACGAGCAGTACTTC. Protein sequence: CSVVRSSYEQYF.

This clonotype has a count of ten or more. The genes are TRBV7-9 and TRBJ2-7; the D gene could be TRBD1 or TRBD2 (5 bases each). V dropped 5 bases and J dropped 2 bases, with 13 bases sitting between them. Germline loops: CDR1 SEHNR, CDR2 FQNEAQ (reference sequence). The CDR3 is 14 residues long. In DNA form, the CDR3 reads TGTGCCAGCAGCCCAGGGACGCAGGCCTACGAGCAGTACTTC. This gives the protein CASSPGTQAYEQYF.

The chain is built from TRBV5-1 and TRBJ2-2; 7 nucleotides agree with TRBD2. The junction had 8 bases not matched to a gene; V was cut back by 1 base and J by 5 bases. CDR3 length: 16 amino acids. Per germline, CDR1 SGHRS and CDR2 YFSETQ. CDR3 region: CASSLTPGRGTGELFF. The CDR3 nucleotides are TGCGCCAGCAGCTTGACCCCAGGGCGGGGGACCGGGGAGCTGTTTTTT. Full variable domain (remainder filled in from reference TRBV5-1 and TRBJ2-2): KAGVTQTPRYLIKTRGQQVTLSCSPISGHRSVSWYQQTPGQGLQFLFEYFSETQRNKGNFPGRFSGRQFSNSRSEMNVSTLELGDSALYLCASSLTPGRGTGELFFGEGSRLTVL.